The present TCR beta chain was sequenced within a study of T cell repertoires in ileal Crohn's disease. In the study overall: About half of patients got postoperative therapy: about ten thiopurines, around 20 anti-TNF. Biopsies of the neoterminal ileum at postoperative colonoscopy form M6 samples.

The protocol was immunoSEQ multiplex PCR, while the TCRdb copy is restricted to in-frame clones and leaves out a portion. This sample carries more than 60,000 clones, roughly nine tenths of them seen once, and the ten largest clones take roughly 2%. The time point denotes: neoterminal ileum biopsy at postoperative endoscopy, about 6 months after surgery. Findings and caveats of the study: Endoscopy was done a median about seven months after surgery. Clonal expansions were more frequent in active smokers than non-smokers at surgery.

About this clone itself: Its antigen is unidentified.

The origin of this receptor is an adult with Crohn's disease. Input material: ileal tissue.

CDR3 sequence (DNA): TGCGCCAGCAGCCAAGCGGGACAGGGGTCCTACGAGCAGTACTTC. This sequence encodes CASSQAGQGSYEQYF. The chain carries TRBV4-1 and TRBJ2-7; 10 nucleotides align to TRBD1. V trimming: 1 base; J trimming: 1 base; junction bases outside the gene matches: 1. Germline V gene lookup returns CDR1 MGHRA and CDR2 YSYEKL. The CDR3 sequence is 15 residues long.